Below, one T cell receptor (beta chain) is given with its context. Its antigen remains unidentified. Repertoires were generated with immunoSEQ multiplex PCR, while TCRdb's copy carries only in-frame clones and drops some. There are fewer than 400,000 clones in the sample; less than 85% occur only once, and 10% lies in the top ten. Participating donors were healthy, HIV-negative adults free of recent acute infections or vaccinations. Researchers partitioned CD4+ cells into CD45RA+ naive and CD45RA-negative memory subsets. In germline, CDR1 is SGHRS, CDR2 YFSETQ. V was clipped by 4 bases and J by 10 bases, with 18 bases between them. The CDR3 totals 14 residues. This sample was included in a study of shared clonotypes between healthy human individuals. General study findings and limits: The researchers took only blood, and tissue repertoires probably look different.

The sample was memory CD4+ T cells sorted from blood. Subset of the sample: CD45RA-negative fraction. The chain joins TRBV5-1 to TRBJ2-1; no firm D call. The clonotype was recovered from a young man in good health. The CDR3 reads CASSPSPTLGEQFF. The CDR3 bases are TGCGCCAGCAGCCCCTCACCCACCCTAGGAGAGCAGTTCTTC.